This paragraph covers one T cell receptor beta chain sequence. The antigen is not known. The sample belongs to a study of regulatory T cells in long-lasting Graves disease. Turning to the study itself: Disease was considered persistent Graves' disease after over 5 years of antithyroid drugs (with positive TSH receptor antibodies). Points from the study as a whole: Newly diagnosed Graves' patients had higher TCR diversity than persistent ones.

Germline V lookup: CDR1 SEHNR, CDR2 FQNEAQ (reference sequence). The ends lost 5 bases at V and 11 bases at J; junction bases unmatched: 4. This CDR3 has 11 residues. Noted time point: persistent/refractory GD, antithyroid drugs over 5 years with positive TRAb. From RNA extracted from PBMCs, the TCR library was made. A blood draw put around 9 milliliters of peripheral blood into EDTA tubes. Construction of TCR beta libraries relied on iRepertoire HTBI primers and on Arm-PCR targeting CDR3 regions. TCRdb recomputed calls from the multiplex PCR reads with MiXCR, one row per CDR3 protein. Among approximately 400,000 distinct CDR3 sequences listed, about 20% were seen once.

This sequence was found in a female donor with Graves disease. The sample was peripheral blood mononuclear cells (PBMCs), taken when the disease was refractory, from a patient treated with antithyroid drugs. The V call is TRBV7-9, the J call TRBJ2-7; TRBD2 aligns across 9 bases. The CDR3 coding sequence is TGTGCCAGCAGCCCGGGACTAGCCAAGTACTTC. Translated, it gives CASSPGLAKYF. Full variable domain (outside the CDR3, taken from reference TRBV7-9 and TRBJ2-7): DTGVSQNPRHKITKRGQNVTFRCDPISEHNRLYWYRQTLGQGPEFLTYFQNEAQLEKSRLLSDRFSAERPKGSFSTLEIQRTEQGDSAMYLCASSPGLAKYFGPGTRLTVT.